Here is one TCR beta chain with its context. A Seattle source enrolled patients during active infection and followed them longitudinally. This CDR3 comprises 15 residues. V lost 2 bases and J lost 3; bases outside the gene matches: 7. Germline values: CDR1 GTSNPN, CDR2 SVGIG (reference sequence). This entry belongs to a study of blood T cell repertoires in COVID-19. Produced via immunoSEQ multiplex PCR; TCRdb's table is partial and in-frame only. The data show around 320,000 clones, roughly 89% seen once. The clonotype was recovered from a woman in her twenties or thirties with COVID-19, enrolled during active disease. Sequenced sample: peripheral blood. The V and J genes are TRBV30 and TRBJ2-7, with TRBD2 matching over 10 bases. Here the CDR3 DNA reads TGTGCCTGGAGTCCCTTAGCGGGGGGTATCTACGAGCAGTACTTC. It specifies CAWSPLAGGIYEQYF.